These T cell receptor beta chains were read from a single sample in a study of HIV-infected children after antiretroviral therapy interruption. TCRdb re-called the 3' RACE reads with MiXCR, one entry per CDR3 protein. The data show approximately 16,000 distinct CDR3 sequences, less than 3.5% seen once. The sample consisted of CD45RO+ CD8+ T cells from PBMCs, pooled from several time points, taken from a donor given antiretroviral therapy, either interrupted or continuous. These receptors were collected from a pool of human donors with HIV. Each CDR3 is given with its conserved first and last residue. A D gene is named only where the DNA matches it firmly. The size field is filled for only some rows; it gives once, few, many or a size class.

TRBJ1-1,few,TRBV5-6,NA,CASSLTATEAFF,TGTGCCAGCAGTTTGACTGCGACTGAAGCTTTCTTT
TRBJ2-3,many,TRBV5-1,NA,CASRLTGEPTDTQYF,TGCGCCAGCAGATTAACGGGGGAACCCACAGATACGCAGTATTTT
TRBJ2-1,many,TRBV4-1,NA,CASSQVGSEQFF,TGCGCCAGCAGCCAAGTTGGCAGTGAGCAGTTCTTC
TRBJ1-1,many,TRBV7-9,NA,CASSLAGSEAFF,TGTGCCAGCAGCTTAGCAGGCTCTGAAGCTTTCTTT
TRBJ1-4,many,TRBV29-1,NA,CSVERGGSEKLFF,TGCAGCGTTGAACGGGGCGGAAGTGAAAAACTGTTTTTT
TRBJ1-6,many,TRBV10-2,NA,CATTGGDNSPLHF,TGCGCCACCACGGGAGGAGATAATTCACCCCTCCACTTT
TRBJ1-4,many,TRBV7-9,TRBD1,CASSRGQTAEKLFF,TGTGCCAGCAGCCGGGGACAGACGGCCGAAAAACTGTTTTTT
TRBJ2-7,few,TRBV7-2,NA,CASRPIPLGGPYEQYF,TGTGCCAGCAGACCAATACCGCTCGGGGGACCCTACGAGCAGTACTTC
TRBJ2-7,many,TRBV12-3/TRBV12-4,NA,CASSFPSSYEQYF,TGTGCCAGCAGTTTCCCTTCCTCCTACGAGCAGTACTTC
TRBJ1-5,many,TRBV27,NA,CASSPGPWQPQHF,TGTGCCAGCAGCCCGGGTCCGTGGCAGCCCCAGCATTTT
TRBJ2-1,medium-sized,TRBV6-1,TRBD2,CASSDLSGGAREQFF,TGTGCCAGCAGTGATCTAAGCGGGGGGGCCAGGGAGCAGTTCTTC
TRBJ2-7,many,TRBV4-1,NA,CASSQATSPTYEQYF,TGCGCCAGCAGCCAAGCGACATCACCAACCTACGAGCAGTACTTC
TRBJ2-5,many,TRBV15,NA,CATSRDQSGSETQYF,TGTGCCACCAGCAGAGATCAATCGGGTTCCGAGACCCAGTACTTC
TRBJ1-1,few,TRBV19,NA,CASSRAAMNTEAFF,TGTGCCAGTAGTCGGGCAGCAATGAACACTGAAGCTTTCTTT
TRBJ2-7,many,TRBV5-5,NA,CASSSPVGQRPYEQYF,TGTGCCAGCAGCTCCCCGGTGGGACAACGACCCTACGAGCAGTACTTC
TRBJ2-2,many,TRBV6-1,TRBD1,CASNVETGDTGELFF,TGTGCCAGCAACGTGGAGACAGGGGACACCGGGGAGCTGTTTTTT
TRBJ1-5,many,TRBV6-1,TRBD1,CASTLGTGGGQPQHF,TGTGCCAGCACCCTCGGGACAGGGGGAGGGCAGCCCCAGCATTTT
TRBJ2-7,many,TRBV13,TRBD1,CASSSPGQGVYEQYF,TGTGCCAGCAGCTCCCCGGGACAGGGGGTTTACGAGCAGTACTTC
TRBJ2-1,many,TRBV4-1,TRBD1,CASSQEKGAAYNEQFF,TGCGCCAGCAGCCAAGAAAAGGGGGCGGCCTACAATGAGCAGTTCTTC
TRBJ2-1,many,TRBV4-3,TRBD1,CASSPTGGSWDNEQFF,TGCGCCAGCAGCCCTACAGGGGGTAGCTGGGACAATGAGCAGTTCTTC
TRBJ2-3,many,TRBV6-4,NA,CASSAGTEPDTQYF,TGTGCCAGCAGTGCCGGGACCGAGCCAGATACGCAGTATTTT
TRBJ1-5,NA,TRBV12-5,NA,CASAETMSNQPQHF,TGTGCTAGTGCCGAAACAATGTCGAATCAGCCCCAGCATTTT
TRBJ2-1,many,TRBV14,NA,CASSQTQQWYNEQFF,TGTGCCAGCAGCCAAACCCAGCAGTGGTACAATGAGCAGTTCTTC
TRBJ2-7,many,TRBV28,NA,CASSLREMGEQYF,TGTGCCAGCAGTTTGAGGGAAATGGGGGAGCAGTACTTC
TRBJ2-1,many,TRBV6-4,TRBD1,CASSQDTPGQGNNEQFF,TGTGCCAGCAGTCAGGATACCCCGGGACAGGGCAACAATGAGCAGTTCTTC
TRBJ2-2,many,TRBV27,NA,CASSFARGRTGELFF,TGTGCCAGCAGTTTTGCCAGGGGGAGGACCGGGGAGCTGTTTTTT
TRBJ2-7,many,TRBV28,TRBD2,CASSHHSSGTSGKDEQYF,TGTGCCAGCAGCCACCACTCTTCCGGGACTAGCGGGAAGGACGAGCAGTACTTC
TRBJ2-1,many,TRBV6-6,TRBD1,CASSYSNPTGGWNEQFF,TGTGCCAGCAGTTACTCGAATCCGACAGGGGGCTGGAATGAGCAGTTCTTC
TRBJ2-7,many,TRBV27,NA,CASKSYEQYF,TGTGCCAGCAAGTCCTACGAGCAGTACTTC
TRBJ1-2,many,TRBV13,TRBD1,CASSATRDRAEHYGYTF,TGTGCCAGCAGCGCTACCCGGGACAGGGCCGAGCACTATGGCTACACCTTC
TRBJ1-5,NA,TRBV28,NA,CASSFMGFNQPQHF,TGTGCCAGCAGTTTCATGGGGTTCAATCAGCCCCAGCATTTT
TRBJ1-2,many,TRBV6-6,NA,CASTYRTGTTRANYGYTF,TGTGCCAGCACCTACCGGACCGGGACAACCAGAGCTAACTATGGCTACACCTTC
TRBJ2-3,many,TRBV15,NA,CATSRDLRGDTQYF,TGTGCCACCAGCAGAGATCTCCGGGGAGATACGCAGTATTTT
TRBJ2-1,large,TRBV27,NA,CASSFGEQFF,TGTGCCAGCAGTTTTGGTGAGCAGTTCTTC
TRBJ2-4,many,TRBV5-1,NA,CASSFAQLGLAKNIQYF,TGCGCCAGCAGCTTTGCCCAGCTTGGACTAGCCAAAAACATTCAGTACTTC
TRBJ1-1,many,TRBV11-1,NA,CASSSSLAGLGTEAFF,TGTGCCAGCAGCTCATCGTTGGCAGGGCTGGGCACTGAAGCTTTCTTT
TRBJ2-5,many,TRBV11-2,NA,CASSDLLRGQETQYF,TGTGCCAGCTCCGATCTCCTGCGGGGTCAAGAGACCCAGTACTTC